This T cell receptor beta chain emerged from a study of cytomegalovirus exposure and HLA in healthy donors. Whole-study findings and limits: Most TCR sequences showed up rarely, but some public TCRs showed up in many donors. In a later analysis, HLA-C alleles had the fewest associated TCRs, DRB1 alleles the most. Cytomegalovirus association was assigned to some 160 TCR beta chains. Relative to equally common others, HLA-associated TCR beta chains showed greater clonal expansion in a later analysis.

The PCR was carried out with 60 Vbeta primers and 13 Jbeta primers. Sequencing was performed with immunoSEQ multiplex PCR; in TCRdb, only in-frame clones are kept and a portion is missing. This table has over 95,000 clones, around 66% appearing once. The V and J ends lost 11 bases and 3 bases, in that order; junction bases with no gene match: 15. The CDR3 runs 15 residues. Germline CDR1 is WSHSY and CDR2 is SAAADI. In this sample, this clone turned up a few times. Its antigen is undetermined. The clonotype comes from a man aged 18-30 years in good health and CMV-seropositive. This rearrangement joins TRBV10-2 to TRBJ2-5, with TRBD2 matching over 7 bases. Sequencing input: PBMCs. The CDR3: CASRVGGGSEETQYF. DNA of the CDR3: TGCGCCTCGCGGGTTGGGGGGGGGTCCGAAGAGACCCAGTACTTC.